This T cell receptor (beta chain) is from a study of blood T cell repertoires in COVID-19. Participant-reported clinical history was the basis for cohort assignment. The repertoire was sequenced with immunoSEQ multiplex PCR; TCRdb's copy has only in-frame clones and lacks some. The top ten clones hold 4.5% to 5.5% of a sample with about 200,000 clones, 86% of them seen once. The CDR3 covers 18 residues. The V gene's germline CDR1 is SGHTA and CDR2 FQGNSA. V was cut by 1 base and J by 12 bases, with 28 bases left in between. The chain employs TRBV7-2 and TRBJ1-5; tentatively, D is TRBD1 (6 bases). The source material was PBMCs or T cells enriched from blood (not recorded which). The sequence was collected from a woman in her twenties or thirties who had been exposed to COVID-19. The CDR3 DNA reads TGTGCCAGCAGCTTAGTGGGGGGGCCAGGGGAACTCCGGATGTTCCAGCATTTT. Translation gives CASSLVGGPGELRMFQHF.